This T cell receptor (beta chain) was retrieved from a study of T cells in Graves' hyperthyroidism and ophthalmopathy. Whole-study findings and limits: Most thyroid clonotypes that were expanded above 0.001 also turned up in blood.

What was amplified from RNA transcripts were TCR beta CDR3 regions. A first-round RT-PCR of the TCR CDR3 used the HTBI primer set. MiXCR, applied by TCRdb to the multiplex PCR reads, yields one record per CDR3 protein. The sample lists 280,000 or so distinct CDR3 sequences, around 25% occurring once. The sample holds many counts of this clonotype. Its target is unknown. Clinical symptoms, serum thyroxine, TRAb, thyroid ultrasound and orbital computed tomography established diagnosis. With 0 bases removed from V and 12 bases from J, the gap between germline ends came to 24 bases. Germline V gene sequence: CDR1 MNHEY, CDR2 SVGAGI. The CDR3 loop spans 16 amino acids.

The receptor's source is a man aged 40-55 years with Graves' hyperthyroidism that later progressed to Graves' ophthalmopathy. Sequencing used blood. The chain is built from TRBV6-5 and TRBJ2-7, with D possibly TRBD2 on 6 matching bases. CDR3 amino acids: CASSYSQEGTHHGRYF. CDR3 in DNA: TGTGCCAGCAGTTACTCACAGGAGGGGACTCATCATGGGCGGTACTTC.